This TCR beta chain was captured in a study of beta chain features in type 1 diabetes listed by TCRdb under 2018. Study-wide context: No differences in mean age, gender distribution, total cell number or subset yield were found between patients and healthy donors. Regulatory and stem cell-like memory subsets were isolated from only 8 patients and roughly eight healthy donors, whereas naive and central memory subsets came from all 30 or so donors. A total of about 100,000,000 sorted cells were examined across all samples, and RNA yield correlated strongly with the number of cells per subset. The study compared the TCRB repertoires of sorted circulating CD4+ T cell subsets in recently diagnosed type 1 diabetes patients with those in matched healthy donors. Study-level results and caveats: A moderate but significant shortening of TCRB CDR3 length was observed in type 1 diabetes patients in all four CD4+ subsets. Shorter templates might be favored by PCR, yet because patient and control samples were amplified and corrected together, any such skew would affect both groups equally. Naive, central memory and regulatory TCRB repertoires appeared to be more similar among patients than among healthy donors. Patients with type 1 diabetes made fewer insertions and deleted more nucleotides at VDJ recombination sites, implying thymic rearrangement abnormalities. Only small numbers of individuals were included in the HLA sub-analyses, which left unresolved whether HLA type had any influence on TCRB rearrangement. Sequencing cDNA rather than genomic DNA could over-represent highly expressing activated cells, although activation and CD3 levels did not differ between groups.

Each donor gave one peripheral blood draw, averaging approximately 120 mL, which was collected into heparinised tubes. Naive, central memory, regulatory and stem cell-like memory CD4+ T cells were sorted on a BD FACSAria II using a panel including CD45RO, CCR7, CD25, CD127, CD95 and CD27. Purity was above 98% for every sorted population. PBMCs were isolated right away by Lymphoprep density gradient centrifugation and were stained directly, without culture. Samples were stained and sorted in pairs, with one healthy donor and one patient per experiment, so that batch effects were minimized. The entire isolated RNA was reverse transcribed using the High Capacity cDNA Reverse Transcription Kit, and thus expressed TCRB transcripts were sequenced. Deep immunoSEQ sequencing was applied to naive, central memory and regulatory T cell samples, giving an average of roughly 3.5 million total reads per sample. After sorted cells were lysed in RLT buffer, RNA was extracted with DNase-treated RNeasy Micro or Mini kits, with the choice depending on cell number. To prevent cross-contamination, each cell subset was processed individually, whereas patient and healthy donor samples were processed jointly. The immunoSEQ multiplex PCR was used to amplify TCRB sequences from cDNA, generating 87-bp fragments that spanned the CDR3 region. The amplicons were sequenced using the Illumina HiSeq platform. The paper's processing steps were these. Synthetic template baselines were used to correct PCR bias computationally, reads within Hamming distance 2 were collapsed together, and singletons that could not be merged were discarded. By aligning reads against IMGT, V, D and J genes, CDR3 length, and insertions or deletions at six rearrangement sites were assigned. Within each subset, clonotype counts were normalized to sorted cell number, and only after that were true diversity and Gini coefficients computed with the tcR R package. The overlap coefficient, calculated on TCRB nucleotide sequences, was used to quantify repertoire sharing. Not all clones reach the TCRdb copy of this immuneACCESS table, which keeps in-frame sequences only. Checked studies attribute under half of the gap to unresolved V genes and leave the rest unexplained. The V and J calls and the clone size are those of that table, but D and trimming were determined from the DNA. This sample is represented by over 150,000 clones; roughly 8% of them were singletons. The ten largest clones add up to about 0.6% of the sample.

According to the germline V gene, CDR1 reads SNHLY and CDR2 reads FYNNEI. At the junction V is shortened by 4 bases and J by 5 bases, with 16 bases in between. From cysteine to phenylalanine, the CDR3 is 15 amino acids long. The only DNA kept is the CDR3, 45 bases in frame from the first base. This clone was counted between two and nine times. Its antigen target is currently unknown. Base qualities are missing; no much larger clone stands one base away. This receptor chain uses TRBV2 and TRBJ2-3, with no confidently assigned D gene. This receptor was identified in a man aged 18 to 29 in good health. The sequencing input was central memory CD4+ T cells from blood. The CDR3 here reads CASSAVGHWRDTQYF. The base sequence is TGTGCCAGCAGTGCGGTCGGCCACTGGAGAGATACGCAGTATTTT.